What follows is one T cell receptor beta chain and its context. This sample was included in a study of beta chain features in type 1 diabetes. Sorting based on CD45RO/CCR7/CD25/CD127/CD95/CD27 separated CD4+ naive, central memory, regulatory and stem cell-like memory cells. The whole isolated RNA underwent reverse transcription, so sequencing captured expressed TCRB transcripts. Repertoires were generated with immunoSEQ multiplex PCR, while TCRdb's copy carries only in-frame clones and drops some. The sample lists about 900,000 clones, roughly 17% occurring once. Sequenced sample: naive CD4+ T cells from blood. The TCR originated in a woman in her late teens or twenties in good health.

As DNA, the CDR3 is TGTGCCAGCAGTCTACATCTAGGGACCCAGTACTTC. Residues: CASSLHLGTQYF. The chain is built from TRBV6-6 and TRBJ2-5; D is unresolved. This CDR3 region has 12 residues. CDR1 is MNHNY and CDR2 is SVGAGI in the germline V gene (reference sequence). The V gene lost 5 bases and the J gene lost 7 bases, with 11 bases spanning the gap.